This TCR beta chain was sequenced during a study of cytomegalovirus exposure and HLA in healthy donors (dated by TCRdb to 2017 to 2019). Looking at the study overall: An earlier analysis of approximately 550 of the donors reported approximately 290 Gb of sequence data and 117 million unique TCR beta sequences from some 180 million T cells. The number of donors typed differed by locus, with about 620-630 for A, B, C, DRB1 and DQB1, about 500 for DQA1, 606 for DPA1, and approximately 470 for DPB1. Every repertoire in the discovery cohort had been generated on one and the same sequencing platform. Approximately 310 gigabases of sequencing data and 70 million to 85 million unique TCR sequences were included in an early release covering under 650 HLA-typed donors. In a later genetic analysis, genome-wide SNP genotypes for about 60% of the 666 donors were used, and that subset was treated as a discovery cohort. Besides the first cohort of around 700 subjects, a separate validation cohort made up of 120 different subjects was used. Alongside the repertoire data, information on donor age, sex, ethnicity and CMV serostatus was compiled. Among some 410 genotyped donors of the cohort, an average of roughly 240,000 unique TCR beta nucleotide sequences were sequenced per donor, around a sixth of them non-productive. Rather than drawing on any new phenotypic data, the later analysis identified candidate immune exposures from TCR beta sequences and the way those sequences occurred across donors. Roughly 5 DR-DQ haplotypes were treated as single units for association and clustering because of strong linkage in the cohort. To predict cytomegalovirus infection status, the study brought together high-throughput TCR immunosequencing, statistical association of individual TCRs with disease status, and machine learning. To study patterns of TCR occurrence, a later analysis re-analyzed previously published TCR beta repertoires from 666 donors and added high-resolution HLA genotyping. The study profiled the T cell repertoires of under 850 subjects by immunosequencing and related them to cytomegalovirus serostatus. To decide whether each TCR beta V gene segment behaved as functional or pseudogenic, an earlier analysis of 587 of the donors relied on high-throughput TCR beta sequencing. The study aimed to test whether cataloging public T cell receptors could reveal signatures of past pathogen exposure. Among the roughly 400 genotyped donors, under 90% belonged to the genetic ancestry cluster associated with self-reported Caucasian donors. HLA typing covered class I and class II loci at four-digit resolution. Findings and caveats that apply to the study as a whole: In an earlier analysis of fewer than 700 of the donors, most TCR beta V segments appeared in productive rearrangements about 87% or about 30% of the time, broadly matching IMGT annotations. The classifier was reported to diagnose cytomegalovirus status with high specificity and sensitivity in both the original cohort and the validation cohort. The authors suggested that the approach could potentially be generalized to other disease states and immunological phenotypes. Compared with equally common non-associated chains, HLA-associated TCR beta chains in a later analysis were more clonally expanded and had lower generation probabilities. Because counts were too low, 15 to 20 rarely observed V segments, including chromosome 9 orphons, were left out of the earlier analysis of 587 of the donors. The study listed over 150 TCR beta chains as associated with cytomegalovirus. A later analysis reported that several top co-occurrence clusters appeared linked to parvovirus B19, influenza, CMV and Epstein-Barr virus. A later genetic analysis reported fewer N-insertions in productive TCRs among donors in an Asian-associated ancestry cluster than the roughly 700-donor mean. A few of the identified cytomegalovirus-associated TCR beta chains were confirmed in vitro to be specific for cytomegalovirus antigens. A later genetic analysis associated a missense DCLRE1C variant with V-gene and J-gene trimming of TCR beta chains, and an independent cohort replicated the association. Correlated functional status among segregating V segments might be attributable to linkage disequilibrium, but an unknown experimental factor could not be ruled out. While some public TCRs were present in many individuals, most TCR sequences turned up only very rarely across donors. Because the 87-base-pair reads could not distinguish some IMGT-functional V segments, including TRBV6-2 and TRBV6-3, those segments were excluded. Because HLA typing was missing for some donors at each locus, association tests included only the typed subset. For the cohort, immune exposure information was limited to CMV serostatus. A later analysis found that TCR association rates varied across HLA loci, with DRB1 alleles showing the most associated TCRs and HLA-C alleles the fewest. A further reported finding was that TCR beta sequences accurately predicted the HLA-A and HLA-B alleles for most subjects in the first cohort. A cluster of highly shared sequence variants was judged likely to represent a technical artifact of the sequencing pipeline. When HLA alleles, especially DR and DQ, strongly co-occurred, TCR associations were difficult to assign to individual alleles. A later analysis found that most CMV-associated TCR beta chains appeared HLA-restricted, with HLA associations seemingly driven largely by CMV exposure. Presence/absence analyses assumed roughly uniform sequencing depth across donors, an assumption that may not hold. In a later analysis, more than 15,000 TCR beta sequences were associated with specific HLA alleles at a false discovery rate of 0.05. This cohort had only TCR beta chains sequenced, and the lack of alpha or paired-chain data limited which features could be detected.

Comments on this clone: What this receptor recognizes is not known. Base qualities are not provided; no much larger clone lies one nucleotide away.

The cohort comprised around 700 healthy bone marrow donors. Cohort members were all nominally healthy when sampled, although unrecorded immune exposures were likely present. The donor was CMV seronegative and belonged to the group of around 350 seronegative cohort members. Each donor provided a peripheral blood sample, and peripheral blood mononuclear cells were used for TCR beta sequencing. Genomic DNA extraction from the blood cell samples was performed with the Qiagen DNeasy Blood Extraction Kit. The CDR3 sequence holds 13 residues, the cysteine and phenylalanine included. Left in the record is the CDR3 DNA by itself, 39 bases read in frame from the first base. Relative to germline, V is missing 4 bases and J is missing 8 bases, with 7 bases of the junction outside any gene match. The germline V gene (reference sequence) supplies CDR1 SEHNR and CDR2 FQNEAQ. Preparation of the library involved the immunoSEQ multiplex PCR assay. For the multiplex PCR, a mixture combining 60 forward primers for TCR Vbeta segments and 13 reverse primers for TCR Jbeta segments was used. The CDR3 region of rearranged TCR beta genes was amplified from genomic DNA with a multiplex PCR assay. The amplified TCR beta libraries were sequenced on the Illumina HiSeq System as 87-base-pair reads. The authors processed their data as follows. A later analysis tallied roughly 80 million unique TCR beta chains across the 666 repertoires, and about 12 million of those chains were shared by two or more donors. Raw reads were error-corrected and collapsed into unique sequences with a nearest-neighbor algorithm that merged closely related sequences to remove PCR and sequencing errors. Alignment of CDR3 sequences to IMGT reference sequences was used to assign V, D and J gene segments. For a sequence to be retained, at least a six-nucleotide match to both a V gene segment and a J gene segment was required. A rearrangement counted as productive if the CDR3 had no stop codons and remained in frame with V and J, and every other rearrangement counted as non-productive. Following IMGT convention, CDR3 was defined as the stretch from the second conserved V-encoded cysteine up to the conserved J-encoded phenylalanine. The earlier analysis of roughly 590 of the donors excluded sequences that lacked an unambiguous match to a single V gene segment. An earlier analysis of approximately 590 of the donors classified V segments as functional when productive rearrangements were above 56.7% and as segregating when the standard deviation between donors was above 5%. To diagnose cytomegalovirus status from the catalog of TCR beta chain sequences, a statistical classification framework was built. In a later analysis, V and J genes were assigned by comparing TCR nucleotide sequences against IMGT/GENE-DB human TR gene sequences. Using the TCRdist pipeline, a later analysis assigned CDR3 sequences along with most-parsimonious VDJ recombination scenarios. In a later analysis, each TCR beta chain was defined by its CDR3 amino acid sequence together with its V-gene family, and reads lacking a unique V-gene family were excluded. To address suspected cross-contamination and a sequencing artifact, a later analysis removed around 600 highly shared, low-generation-probability nucleotide sequences. A later analysis calculated a clonal expansion index for each public chain from normalized within-repertoire ranks of inferred template counts. A later analysis computed generation probabilities with a VDJ recombination model fitted to out-of-frame rearrangements, and checked the results against IGoR. In a later analysis, hypergeometric tests were used to score TCR-TCR, TCR-HLA and TCR-CMV co-occurrence, with a repertoire-size bias correction applied to TCR pairs. To estimate false discovery rates, a later analysis permuted the HLA or CMV assignments 20 times. In a later analysis, co-occurring TCRs were grouped using DBSCAN, with TCRdist sequence similarity added in when clustering inside HLA-allele-positive subsets. Repertoires with fewer than 30,000 or more than 120,000 public chains were left out of co-occurrence clustering, as were roughly five repertoires with anomalous nucleotide sharing. TCRdb mirrors the immuneACCESS table, restricted to in-frame sequences. Some clones are absent from its copies; in checked studies, under half trace to an unresolved V gene, and the reason for the others is unknown. That table supplies the V and J calls and clone size; D and trimming were determined from the DNA. Present in this sample are about 200,000 clones, 76% of which were seen just once. Roughly 0.62% of the sample belongs to the ten largest clones.

The material sequenced was PBMCs. The clonotype comes from a man between 18 and 35 years old in good health and CMV-seronegative. The V gene is TRBV7-9 and the J gene is TRBJ1-1; TRBD1 aligns with 7 central bases. In nucleotide form, the sequence is TGTGCCAGCAGCTCCACAGGGGCCGCCGAAGCTTTCTTT. Its protein is CASSSTGAAEAFF.